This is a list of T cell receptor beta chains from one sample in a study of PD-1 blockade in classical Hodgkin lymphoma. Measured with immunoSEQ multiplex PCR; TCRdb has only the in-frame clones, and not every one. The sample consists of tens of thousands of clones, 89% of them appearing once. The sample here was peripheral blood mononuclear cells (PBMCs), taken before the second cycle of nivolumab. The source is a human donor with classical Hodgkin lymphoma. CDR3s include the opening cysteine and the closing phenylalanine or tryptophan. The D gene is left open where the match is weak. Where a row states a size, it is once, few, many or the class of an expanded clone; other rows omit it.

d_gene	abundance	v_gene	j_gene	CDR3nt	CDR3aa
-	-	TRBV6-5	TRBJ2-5	TGTGCCAGCAGTACAACTGTCGGAGGGGAGACCCAGTACTTC	CASSTTVGGETQYF
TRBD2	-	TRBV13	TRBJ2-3	TGTGCCAGCACCCGACCCACTAGCGGGATTGATACGCAGTATTTT	CASTRPTSGIDTQYF
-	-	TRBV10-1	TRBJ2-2	TGCGCCAGCAGTGGACAGATTAACACCGGGGAGCTGTTTTTT	CASSGQINTGELFF
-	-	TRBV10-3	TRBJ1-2	TGTGCCATCGAAAGTATCAGTAGTGGCTACACCTTC	CAIESISSGYTF
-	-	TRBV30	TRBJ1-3	TGTGCCTGGAGTGTTTTAAGGCTGTTCCATCACTCTGGAAACACCATATATTTT	CAWSVLRLFHHSGNTIYF
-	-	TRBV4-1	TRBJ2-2	TGCGCCAGCAGCCAAGACAGGGGGGCCGGGGAGCTGTTTTTT	CASSQDRGAGELFF
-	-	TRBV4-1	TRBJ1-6	TGCGCCAGCAGCCAGGTTGGGGTCCCTAGTTCACCCCTCCACTTT	CASSQVGVPSSPLHF
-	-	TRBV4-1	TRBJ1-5	TGCGCCAGCAGCCAAGATGGTCAACCCTGGGAGCCCCAGCATTTT	CASSQDGQPWEPQHF
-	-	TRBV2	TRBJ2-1	TGTGCCAGCAGGGGGTACAATGAGCAGTTCTTC	CASRGYNEQFF
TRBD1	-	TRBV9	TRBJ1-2	TGTGCCAGCAGCGTAGGTTTAGGACAGGGGGCCCTGAACTATGGCTACACCTTC	CASSVGLGQGALNYGYTF
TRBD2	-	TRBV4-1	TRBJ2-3	TGCGCCAGCCGACTAGCGGGAGACGATACGCAGTATTTT	CASRLAGDDTQYF
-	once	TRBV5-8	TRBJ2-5	TGTGCCAGCAGCCTCGGAGGTCAGGGAAAGACCCAGTACTTC	CASSLGGQGKTQYF
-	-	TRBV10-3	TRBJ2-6	TGTGCCATCAGTGACCAGGCCCCTGGGGCCAACGTCCTGACTTTC	CAISDQAPGANVLTF
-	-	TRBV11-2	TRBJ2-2	TGTGCCAGCAGCTACACAGGGTCTTTGTGGGCCGGGGAGCTGTTTTTT	CASSYTGSLWAGELFF
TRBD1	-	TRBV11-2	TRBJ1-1	TGTGCCAGCAGTACAGGGGTCAACACTGAAGCTTTCTTT	CASSTGVNTEAFF
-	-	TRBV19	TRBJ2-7	TGTGCCAGTAGTATTGTGTACTCCGGGCAGAATAGCTACGAGCAGTACTTC	CASSIVYSGQNSYEQYF
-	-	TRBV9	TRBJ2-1	TGTGCCAGCAGCGCTGATTGGGGTACGGGCAATGAGCAGTTCTTC	CASSADWGTGNEQFF
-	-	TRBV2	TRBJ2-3	TGTGCCAGCAGTGATTTTACTCGCACAGATACGCAGTATTTT	CASSDFTRTDTQYF
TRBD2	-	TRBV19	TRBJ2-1	TGTGCCAGCACACCCTTAGGACTAGAGGATGAGCAGTTCTTC	CASTPLGLEDEQFF
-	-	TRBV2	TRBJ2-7	TGTGCCACCCGTGGGCCCTACGAGCAGTACTTC	CATRGPYEQYF
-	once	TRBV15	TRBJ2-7	TGTGCCACCGGCCGGGACAACGTCCACGAGCAGTACTTC	CATGRDNVHEQYF
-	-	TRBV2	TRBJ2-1	TGTGCCAGCAGTGCCGGTCCATCCTCCTACAATGAGCAGTTCTTC	CASSAGPSSYNEQFF
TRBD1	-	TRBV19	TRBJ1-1	TGTGCCAGTAGTAACGGGACAGGGGTTCTCACTGAAGCTTTCTTT	CASSNGTGVLTEAFF
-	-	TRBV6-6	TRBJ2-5	TGTGCCAGCAGTCAAGAGACCCAGTACTTC	CASSQETQYF
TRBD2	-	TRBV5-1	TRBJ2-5	TGCGCCAGCAGCCCAAGACTAGCGGGGGGGCTGGAGACCCAGTACTTC	CASSPRLAGGLETQYF
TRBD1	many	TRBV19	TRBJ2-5	TGTGCCAGTAGTATGGGATGGGACAGGGGAAAGGAGACCCAGTACTTC	CASSMGWDRGKETQYF
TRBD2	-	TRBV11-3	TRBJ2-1	TGTGCCAGCAGCCCGGGACTAGCGGGAGCCGGCTCCTACAATGAGCAGTTCTTC	CASSPGLAGAGSYNEQFF
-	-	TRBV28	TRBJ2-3	TGTGCCAGCAGCTATGCCCCGGGAGCAGATACGCAGTATTTT	CASSYAPGADTQYF
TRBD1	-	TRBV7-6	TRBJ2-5	TGTGCCAGCACCCCAACAGGGGTGTTCACACTTGGGACCCAGTACTTC	CASTPTGVFTLGTQYF
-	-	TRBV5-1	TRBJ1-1	TGCGCCAGCAGCAACACAGGGCAACCCGGCACTGAAGCTTTCTTT	CASSNTGQPGTEAFF
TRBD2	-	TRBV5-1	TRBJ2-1	TGCGCCAGCAGAGATAGCGGGAGTGGCGATGAGCAGTTCTTC	CASRDSGSGDEQFF
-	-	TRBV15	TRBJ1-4	TGTGCCACCAGCAATGACAGGTTTAAGGAAAAACTGTTTTTT	CATSNDRFKEKLFF
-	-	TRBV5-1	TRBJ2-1	TGCGCCAGCAGCTTCCACACGACGAATGAGCAGTTCTTC	CASSFHTTNEQFF
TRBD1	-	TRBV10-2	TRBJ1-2	TGCGCCAGCAGTCCTCCCCAACAGGGGGCAGGTTATGGCTACACCTTC	CASSPPQQGAGYGYTF
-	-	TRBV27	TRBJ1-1	TGTGCCAGCAGTTTGGCAGATGGCACTGAAGCTTTCTTT	CASSLADGTEAFF
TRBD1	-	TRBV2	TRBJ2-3	TGTGCCAGCTGTGGGACAGCAATTGCGTCTAGCACAGATACGCAGTATTTT	CASCGTAIASSTDTQYF
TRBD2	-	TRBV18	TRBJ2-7	TGTGCCAGCTCACCCACTAGCGGGAGTTACGAGCAGTACTTC	CASSPTSGSYEQYF
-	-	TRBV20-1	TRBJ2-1	TGCAGTGTAGGAGGAAATGAGCAGTTCTTC	CSVGGNEQFF
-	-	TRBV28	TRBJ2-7	TGTGCCAGCAGTTCAACGCCCGACGACGAGCAGTACTTC	CASSSTPDDEQYF